Below, 15 T cell receptor beta chains from the same sample are listed, as sequenced in a study of blood T cell repertoires in COVID-19. Using immunoSEQ multiplex PCR, the repertoire was profiled, and TCRdb retains in-frame clones only, with some absent. The sample carries 250,000 or so clones, approximately 83% recorded once. The specimen was peripheral blood. These receptors all come from a man at least 80 years old with acute or convalescent COVID-19.

On this clone: In the same sample, other DNA sequences code for this CDR3. This chain connects TRBV5-1 to TRBJ2-7; D gene ambiguous. The V end was cut by 4 bases, the J end by 0 bases, with 8 bases between. The CDR3 covers 13 residues. Germline assignment: CDR1 SGHRS and CDR2 YFSETQ. In DNA form, the CDR3 reads TGCGCCAGCAGCCCGGGTAACTCCTACGAGCAGTACTTC. Translating gives CASSPGNSYEQYF.

The chain carries TRBV29-1 and TRBJ1-2, with TRBD1 matching over 12 bases. Germline V gene sequence: CDR1 SQVTM, CDR2 ANQGSEA. The CDR3 has 17 amino acids. Trimming took 3 bases from V and 6 from J; bases not matched to a gene: 14. CDR3 DNA: TGCAGCGTTGAGAATTGGGGACAGGGGGCGGCCGGTGATGGCTACACCTTC. Translation: CSVENWGQGAAGDGYTF. The full variable domain, its missing parts supplied by reference TRBV29-1 and TRBJ1-2, is SAVISQKPSRDICQRGTSLTIQCQVDSQVTMMFWYRQQPGQSLTLIATANQGSEATYESGFVIDKFPISRPNLTFSTLTVSNMSPEDSSIYLCSVENWGQGAAGDGYTFGSGTRLTVV.

The gene calls are TRBV7-8 and TRBJ2-6; 11 bases are a match to TRBD2. CDR3 length: 19 amino acids. The germline V gene has CDR1 SGHVS and CDR2 FQNEAQ. The V gene end was trimmed by 5 bases and the J gene end by 0 bases; junction bases not matched to a gene: 9. CDR3 in DNA: TGTGCCAGCAGCCCCCAGGGACTAGCGGTTCTCTCTGGGGCCAACGTCCTGACTTTC. Its translation: CASSPQGLAVLSGANVLTF.

The rearrangement uses TRBV13 and TRBJ2-7; TRBD1 aligns across 10 bases. Germline V gene sequence: CDR1 PRHDT, CDR2 FYEKMQ (reference sequence). The CDR3 has 16 amino acids. V was clipped by 3 bases and J by 0 bases; unmatched bases: 5. CDR3 nucleotides: TGTGCCAGCAGCTTCGGACAGGGGGTGAACTCCTACGAGCAGTACTTC. Its translation: CASSFGQGVNSYEQYF.

This sequence joins TRBV6-5 and TRBJ2-7, with 8 bases that match TRBD2. CDR3 size: 16 residues. V lost 1 base to trimming and J lost 4 bases; unmatched junction nucleotides: 9. CDR1 is MNHEY and CDR2 is SVGAGI in the germline V gene. CDR3 amino acids: CASSYLVSGRPYEQYF. Written as DNA, the CDR3 is TGTGCCAGCAGTTACTTGGTGAGCGGGAGACCTTACGAGCAGTACTTC.

The rearrangement links TRBV3-1 (or the pseudogene TRBV3-2) to TRBJ2-5; 7 bases fit TRBD1. Germline trimming cut 5 bases from V and 2 bases from J; bases unmatched to any gene: 5. The CDR3 has 14 residues. Per the germline V gene, CDR1 is LGHDT and CDR2 is YNNKEL (reference sequence). The CDR3 protein is CASSNLGQQETQYF. The DNA of the CDR3 is TGTGCCAGCAGCAACTTGGGACAGCAAGAGACCCAGTACTTC.

V and J are TRBV12-3 or TRBV12-4 and TRBJ1-2; 8 nucleotides match TRBD1. The CDR3 is 12 amino acids. After removal of 5 bases from V and 10 bases from J, the junction contained 6 bases not matched to a gene. The CDR3 DNA sequence: TGTGCCAGCAGTCTAGGGGACAGGATCTACACCTTC. It translates to CASSLGDRIYTF.

V is TRBV12-3 or TRBV12-4 and J is TRBJ1-5, with 7 bases aligning to TRBD1. V lost 7 bases, J lost 11 bases, and 5 bases stayed unmatched. CDR3 size: 11 residues. CDR3 in amino acids: CASTQGEAQHF. In DNA form, the CDR3 reads TGTGCCAGCACCCAGGGGGAGGCCCAGCATTTT.

The J gene is TRBJ1-2, the V gene TRBV28; D is unclear. This CDR3 comprises 13 residues. V lost 3 bases and J 4 bases, leaving 9 bases between the germline ends. CDR1 and CDR2 (germline): MDHEN, SYDVKM. CDR3 DNA: TGTGCCAGCAGTTTGGGCAGCCTCTATGGCTACACCTTC. Translation: CASSLGSLYGYTF.

The chain combines TRBV2 with TRBJ2-5; D not certain. Germline CDR1 and CDR2: SNHLY and FYNNEI. The CDR3 sequence is 13 residues long. Between the trimmed V and J ends, which lost 8 bases and 3 bases, there was a span of 13 bases. CDR3 DNA sequence: TGTGCCAGCCTTCTTCAGTTTAAAGAGACCCAGTACTTC. Translation: CASLLQFKETQYF. Using reference TRBV2 and TRBJ2-5 for the parts outside the CDR3, the full variable domain is EPEVTQTPSHQVTQMGQEVILRCVPISNHLYFYWYRQILGQKVEFLVSFYNNEISEKSEIFDDQFSVERPDGSNFTLKIRSTKLEDSAMYFCASLLQFKETQYFGPGTRLLVL.

The chain links TRBV10-3 to TRBJ2-7, with a weak D call TRBD2 (5 bases). V was trimmed by 3 bases and J by 1 base, leaving 10 bases between them. The CDR3 extends over 14 amino acids. Germline CDR1 ENHRY, CDR2 SYGVKD. The CDR3: CAISDVVASYEQYF. CDR3 bases: TGTGCCATCAGTGATGTGGTAGCGTCCTACGAGCAGTACTTC.

The chain combines TRBV6-5 with TRBJ2-7; D perhaps matches TRBD1 (6 bases). CDR3 size: 16 residues. CDR1 and CDR2 (germline): MNHEY, SVGAGI. V lost 0 bases, J lost 2 bases, and 14 bases lay in between. CDR3 loop: CASSYSTSGTPYEQYF. The CDR3 nucleotides read TGTGCCAGCAGTTACTCTACATCCGGGACACCCTACGAGCAGTACTTC.

The chain employs TRBV2 and TRBJ2-2, with TRBD2 identical over 11 bases. The CDR3 runs to 16 residues. CDR1 is SNHLY and CDR2 is FYNNEI in the germline V gene. Trimming cost V 6 bases and J 6 bases; bases outside gene matches: 9. As DNA, the CDR3 is TGTGCCAGCAGGAAAGCCGGGACTAGCGGCTCCGGGGAGCTGTTTTTT. Translation gives CASRKAGTSGSGELFF.

A few counts support this clone. The rearrangement joins TRBV6-5 to TRBJ1-5, with unresolved D. CDR3 length: 14 residues. Germline values: CDR1 MNHEY, CDR2 SVGAGI. Trimming shortened V by 6 bases and J by 1 base, and 10 bases separated the two germline ends. In nucleotides, the CDR3 is TGTGCCAGCAGGGGCGGAGGGAGCAATCAGCCCCAGCATTTT. This encodes CASRGGGSNQPQHF.

The DNA of the CDR3 is TGCGCCAGCAGCCAAGAAGGGACAGGGGGCGACGAAAAACTGTTTTTT. Translating gives CASSQEGTGGDEKLFF. The V and J genes are TRBV4-1 and TRBJ1-4, with 12 bases aligning to TRBD1. Per germline, CDR1 MGHRA and CDR2 YSYEKL. V shed 0 bases and J 8 bases; nucleotides not matched to a gene: 4. The CDR3 is 16 amino acids.